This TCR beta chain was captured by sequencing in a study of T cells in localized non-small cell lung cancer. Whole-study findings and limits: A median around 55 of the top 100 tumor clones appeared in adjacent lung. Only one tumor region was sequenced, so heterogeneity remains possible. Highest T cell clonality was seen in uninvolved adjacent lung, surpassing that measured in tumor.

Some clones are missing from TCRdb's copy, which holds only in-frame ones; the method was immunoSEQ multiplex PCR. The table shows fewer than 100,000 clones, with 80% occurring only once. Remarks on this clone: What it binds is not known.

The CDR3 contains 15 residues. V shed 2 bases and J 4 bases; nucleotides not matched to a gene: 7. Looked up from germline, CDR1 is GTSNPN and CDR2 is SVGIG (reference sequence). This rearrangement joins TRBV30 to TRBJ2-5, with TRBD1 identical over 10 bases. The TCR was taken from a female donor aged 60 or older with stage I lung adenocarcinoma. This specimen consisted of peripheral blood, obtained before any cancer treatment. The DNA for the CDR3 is TGTGCCTGGAGTCCCCGGACAGGGGGAGGAGAGACCCAGTACTTC. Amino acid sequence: CAWSPRTGGGETQYF.